This entry features one TCR beta chain sequence. Antigen: not known. The sample comes from a study of siplizumab effects on memory and regulatory T cells. Study-level results: Sequences below about 10^-5 frequency were poorly captured. As a result, only a minor fraction of alloreactive clones mapped to unstimulated subsets.

The CDR3 sequence is 11 residues long. Germline V lookup: CDR1 MNHEY, CDR2 SVGAGI. Between the trimmed V and J ends, which lost 6 bases and 5 bases, there was a span of 8 bases. Clones were read by immunoSEQ multiplex PCR, and TCRdb kept only the in-frame ones, dropping some. The sample has some 100,000 clones, over 90% seen once; the top ten hold over 1%. The sequencing sample was made of non-Treg CD4+ T cells sorted from blood. This chain connects TRBV6-5 to TRBJ2-7; D gene uncertain. The clonotype comes from a human donor in good health. The CDR3 coding sequence is TGTGCCAGCAGCCGCAGAAACGAGCAGTACTTC. Protein product: CASSRRNEQYF.